Shown below are 27 T cell receptor beta chains from a single sample sequenced in a study of OX40 agonist ivuxolimab in advanced cancers. Some clones are missing from TCRdb's copy, which holds only in-frame ones; the method was immunoSEQ multiplex PCR. This table holds about 84,000 clones, approximately 88% found once. Here the sequenced sample was CD4+ or CD8+ T cells sorted from blood, taken in a trial of the OX40 agonist ivuxolimab. The receptors originated from an adult with an advanced solid tumor such as melanoma, head and neck, liver or kidney cancer.

Only a few counts were recorded for this clone. This chain links TRBV5-6 with TRBJ2-1, with 8 bases that match TRBD2. V shed 1 base and J 3 bases; nucleotides not matched to a gene: 6. CDR1 is SGHDT, CDR2 YYEEEE, per germline. This CDR3 is 16 amino acids long. CDR3 DNA: TGTGCCAGCAGCTTGCCGGGGGGGCGCATCTACAATGAGCAGTTCTTC. Its translation: CASSLPGGRIYNEQFF.

The chain links TRBV18 to TRBJ1-2, with D hard to call. The CDR3 is 16 amino acids. The germline V gene has CDR1 KGHSH and CDR2 LQKENI. Trimming took 2 bases from V and 1 from J, leaving 14 bases between them. The CDR3 DNA reads as TGTGCCAGCTCACCATTCCTGCCGGAAAGTAACTATGGCTACACCTTC. Amino acids: CASSPFLPESNYGYTF. The full variable domain, with the rest looked up from reference TRBV18 and TRBJ1-2, is NAGVMQNPRHLVRRRGQEARLRCSPMKGHSHVYWYRQLPEEGLKFMVYLQKENIIDESGMPKERFSAEFPKEGPSILRIQQVVRGDSAAYFCASSPFLPESNYGYTFGSGTRLTVV.

This chain links TRBV11-3 with TRBJ2-1, with TRBD1 as a possible D gene (6 bases). The germline gives CDR1 SGHNT, CDR2 YENEEA. V was pared by 2 bases and J by 4 bases, with 12 bases between. This CDR3 comprises 15 residues. The DNA of the CDR3 is TGTGCCAGCAGCTTATATGGTCAGGGGTACAATGAGCAGTTCTTC. Its protein product is CASSLYGQGYNEQFF.

CDR3 coding DNA: TGTGCCAGTAGCCCCACTAGCGGGGGGAAATACTACGAGCAGTACTTC. Encoded protein: CASSPTSGGKYYEQYF. The rearrangement joins TRBV19 to TRBJ2-7, with 12 bases aligning to TRBD2. The germline V gene encodes CDR1 LNHDA and CDR2 SQIVND (reference sequence). Unmatched junction bases numbered 9, after V lost 6 bases and J lost 3 bases. This CDR3 contains 16 residues.

V and J are TRBV7-3 and TRBJ2-2; D gene uncertain. Trimming pared 2 bases from V and 1 base from J, leaving 5 bases between. Germline V gives CDR1 SGHTA, CDR2 FQGTGA. The CDR3 runs 14 residues. As DNA, the CDR3 is TGTGCCAGCAGCTTATCAGGGAACACCGGGGAGCTGTTTTTT. It is translated as CASSLSGNTGELFF.

This chain links TRBV10-3 with TRBJ1-1, with D uncertain. Germline CDR1 and CDR2: ENHRY and SYGVKD. This CDR3 spans 14 amino acids. Trimming left V 1 base short and J 4 bases short, with 10 bases between. The CDR3 nucleotides read TGTGCCATCAGTGAGTTGCGGGGTGGCACTGAAGCTTTCTTT. Translating it yields CAISELRGGTEAFF.

This clone was observed a few times. This rearrangement joins TRBV6-1 to TRBJ1-5, with D possibly matching TRBD1 (6 bases). Between the trimmed V and J ends, which lost 7 bases and 1 base, there was a span of 11 bases. Germline CDR1 is MNHNS and CDR2 is SASEGT. CDR3 length equals 14 residues. The CDR3 region is CASTGGGSNQPQHF. The CDR3 nucleotides read TGTGCCAGCACCGGGGGCGGGAGCAATCAGCCCCAGCATTTT.

The CDR3 region is CAISVGGRETQYF. CDR3 bases: TGTGCCATCAGTGTGGGGGGACGGGAGACCCAGTACTTC. The rearrangement uses TRBV10-3 and TRBJ2-5, with a tentative D call TRBD2 (6 bases). CDR1 and CDR2 from the germline V gene are ENHRY and SYGVKD. Trimming stripped 4 bases from V and 5 bases from J, with 11 bases between. The CDR3 is 13 amino acids.

The V and J genes are TRBV5-1 and TRBJ2-2; 7 positions match TRBD2. V was pared by 0 bases and J by 0 bases, with 5 bases of the junction left unmatched. Germline values: CDR1 SGHRS, CDR2 YFSETQ. This CDR3 is 17 amino acids long. CDR3 residues: CASSLASGASNTGELFF. CDR3 coding DNA: TGCGCCAGCAGCTTGGCCAGCGGGGCCTCGAACACCGGGGAGCTGTTTTTT.

The genes are TRBV19 and TRBJ2-5; TRBD2 might be the D (6 bases). V was trimmed by 1 base and J by 5 bases, leaving 11 bases between them. The CDR3 contains 14 residues. The V gene's germline CDR1 is LNHDA and CDR2 SQIVND (reference sequence). CDR3 nucleotide sequence: TGTGCCAGTAGTATAGTTGGAGGGAAGGAGACCCAGTACTTC. Residues: CASSIVGGKETQYF.

This clone was seen a few times. The V and J genes are TRBV28 and TRBJ1-5; D gene unclear. V was pared by 5 bases and J by 4 bases, with 6 bases between. CDR3 size: 12 residues. Germline loops: CDR1 MDHEN, CDR2 SYDVKM. Here the CDR3 DNA reads TGTGCCAGCAGTGTGGAGAATCAGCCCCAGCATTTT. This codes for CASSVENQPQHF.

The V gene is TRBV27, the J gene TRBJ2-7; D may be TRBD2 (5 bases). The V end lost 4 bases, the J end lost 2 bases, and 12 bases lay between the germline ends. The CDR3 length is 14 residues. CDR1 and CDR2 from the germline V gene are MNHEY and SMNVEV (reference sequence). For the CDR3, the DNA is TGTGCCAGCAGTTCCCGGACTGTTCCCTACGAGCAGTACTTC. It codes for CASSSRTVPYEQYF.

The V and J genes are TRBV12-2 and TRBJ2-7. TRBV12-2 is reported as a pseudogene. The CDR3 consists of 16 residues. CDR3: CASRLPMFKNSYEQYF. As DNA, the CDR3 is TGTGCAAGTCGCTTACCAATGTTCAAGAACTCCTACGAGCAGTACTTC.

The V call is TRBV6-6, the J call TRBJ1-4; 7 bases are shared with TRBD1. This CDR3 region has 14 residues. The germline V gene has CDR1 MNHNY and CDR2 SVGAGI (reference sequence). The junction had 9 bases not matched to a gene; V was cut back by 8 bases and J by 6 bases. This CDR3 reads CASHKDRVYEKLFF. CDR3 sequence (DNA): TGTGCCAGCCACAAAGACAGGGTTTATGAAAAACTGTTTTTT.

The V and J genes are TRBV7-2 and TRBJ1-2; D remains unclear. CDR1 is SGHTA, CDR2 FQGNSA, per germline. The CDR3 is 13 residues long. V was trimmed by 5 bases and J by 5 bases, leaving 12 bases between them. In DNA form, the CDR3 reads TGTGCCAGCAGCCCTACACACCGATATGGCTACACCTTC. Translation gives CASSPTHRYGYTF.

The chain uses TRBV19 and TRBJ1-5; D not certain. The CDR3 is made up of 14 amino acids. The ends were cut back, 4 bases at V and 4 bases at J, with 11 bases in the middle. CDR1 LNHDA and CDR2 SQIVND come from the germline V gene (reference sequence). This CDR3 is CASSTYVENQPQHF. The CDR3 DNA reads as TGTGCCAGTAGTACATATGTGGAGAATCAGCCCCAGCATTTT.

The rearrangement uses TRBV5-1 and TRBJ2-5; 7 positions match TRBD2. The CDR3 totals 16 residues. The V and J ends lost 4 bases and 5 bases, in that order; junction bases with no gene match: 14. In germline, CDR1 is SGHRS, CDR2 YFSETQ. The CDR3 is CASSREPGFGGETQYF. Here the CDR3 DNA reads TGCGCCAGCAGCCGCGAACCGGGTTTCGGGGGGGAGACCCAGTACTTC.

This chain connects TRBV28 to TRBJ1-4; 7 nucleotides agree with TRBD1. The CDR3 consists of 15 residues. V shed 3 bases and J 10 bases; nucleotides not matched to a gene: 11. Germline loops: CDR1 MDHEN, CDR2 SYDVKM. For the CDR3, the DNA is TGTGCCAGCAGTTTCCGACAGGGTTCTCGGGGAAAACTGTTTTTT. It encodes CASSFRQGSRGKLFF.

The V gene is TRBV6-5, the J gene TRBJ1-5; TRBD1 is a possible D gene (5 bases). Trimming stripped 8 bases from V and 0 bases from J, with 14 bases between. The CDR3 is 15 amino acids. Germline V gene lookup returns CDR1 MNHEY and CDR2 SVGAGI. CDR3 residues: CASAAGLNSNQPQHF. CDR3 DNA: TGTGCCAGCGCGGCGGGACTTAATAGCAATCAGCCCCAGCATTTT.

The CDR3, as DNA: TGCGCCAGCAGCCCCGGGACAGCCTTCGGGGATACGCAGTATTTT. Encoded protein: CASSPGTAFGDTQYF. This chain connects TRBV5-1 to TRBJ2-3; 7 nucleotides align to TRBD1. CDR3 length: 15 amino acids. V lost 4 bases and J lost 6; bases outside the gene matches: 11. Germline values: CDR1 SGHRS, CDR2 YFSETQ.

J is TRBJ1-6 and V is TRBV9, with no clear D. V was pared by 0 bases and J by 5 bases, with 6 bases between. CDR1 and CDR2 from the germline V gene are SGDLS and YYNGEE. This CDR3 spans 14 amino acids. The CDR3 loop reads CASSVATDNSPLHF. The CDR3 DNA is TGTGCCAGCAGCGTAGCCACCGATAATTCACCCCTCCACTTT.

V is TRBV11-2 and J is TRBJ2-1, with TRBD2 matching 11 bases. The CDR3 is 19 residues long. Germline values: CDR1 SGHAT, CDR2 FQNNGV. The V gene end was trimmed by 2 bases and the J gene end by 0 bases; junction bases not matched to a gene: 9. The chain's CDR3 is CASSLRLAGGSSSYNEQFF. As DNA, the CDR3 is TGTGCCAGCAGCTTAAGGCTAGCGGGGGGATCAAGCTCCTACAATGAGCAGTTCTTC.

This clone has only one observation. The chain carries TRBV6-5 and TRBJ1-4; 9 positions match TRBD1. This CDR3 has 16 amino acids. Germline-derived CDR1 and CDR2 are MNHEY and SVGAGI. After removal of 2 bases from V and 7 bases from J, the junction contained 8 bases not matched to a gene. The CDR3 DNA reads TGTGCCAGCAGTTACGATTGGGGACAGGGTGGTGAAAAACTGTTTTTT. Its protein is CASSYDWGQGGEKLFF.

The chain links TRBV18 to TRBJ2-7; TRBD2 might be the D (6 bases). Germline V CDR1 and CDR2: KGHSH, LQKENI. Trimming pared 5 bases from V and 6 bases from J, leaving 17 bases between. The CDR3 is 14 amino acids. The CDR3, as DNA: TGTGCCAGCTCATCATCCCTAGGGAGGAGCGAGCAGTACTTC. Translation gives CASSSSLGRSEQYF.

This chain joins TRBV7-2 and TRBJ1-5, with unresolved D. The CDR3 is made up of 13 amino acids. Germline-derived CDR1 and CDR2 are SGHTA and FQGNSA. V lost 3 bases to trimming and J lost 4 bases, with 7 bases between them. Here the CDR3 reads CASSFTGNQPQHF. CDR3 in DNA: TGTGCCAGCAGCTTCACTGGAAATCAGCCCCAGCATTTT.

The V gene is TRBV7-3, the J gene TRBJ2-2, with D possibly being TRBD2 (5 bases). Per germline, CDR1 SGHTA and CDR2 FQGTGA. There are 12 residues in the CDR3. Trimming pared 3 bases from V and 7 bases from J, leaving 6 bases between. The CDR3 bases are TGTGCCAGCAGCTTCGGGGTCGGGGAGCTGTTTTTT. Translated, it gives CASSFGVGELFF.

The V and J genes are TRBV6-5 and TRBJ2-7, with 7 bases that match TRBD1. The CDR3 has 14 residues. Per germline, CDR1 MNHEY and CDR2 SVGAGI. V lost 5 bases and J lost 1; bases outside the gene matches: 5. This CDR3 is CASSLNRGSYEQYV. CDR3 bases: TGTGCCAGCAGTCTGAACAGGGGATCCTACGAGCAGTACGTC.